This is a list of T cell receptor beta chains from one sample in a study of OX40 agonist ivuxolimab in advanced cancers. Some clones are missing from TCRdb's copy, which holds only in-frame ones; the method was immunoSEQ multiplex PCR. The sample has roughly 14,000 clones, around 62% seen once; the top ten hold approximately 8.4%. Material: CD4+ or CD8+ T cells sorted from blood, obtained in a trial of the OX40 agonist ivuxolimab. All receptors come from an adult with an advanced solid tumor such as melanoma, head and neck, liver or kidney cancer. CDR3s include the opening cysteine and the closing phenylalanine or tryptophan. The D gene is left open where the match is weak. For some rows the clone size is stated as once, few or many, or as a class when expanded; others skip it.

clone size,CDR3 length,J gene,V gene,D gene,CDR3 protein,CDR3 DNA
once,15,TRBJ2-5,TRBV6-9,TRBD2,CASSPGLVVEETQYF,TGTGCCAGCAGTCCCGGACTAGTAGTAGAGGAGACCCAGTACTTC
-,13,TRBJ1-1,TRBV10-3,TRBD1,CAISSRQGTEAFF,TGTGCCATCAGTAGTCGACAGGGAACTGAAGCTTTCTTT
once,13,TRBJ1-5,TRBV27,-,CASSLWLNQPQHF,TGTGCCAGCAGTTTATGGCTCAATCAGCCCCAGCATTTT
few,15,TRBJ1-1,TRBV19,-,CASTGEDQMNTEAFF,TGTGCCAGTACCGGGGAAGACCAGATGAACACTGAAGCTTTCTTT
medium-sized,13,TRBJ2-7,TRBV27,-,CATSVGGPYEQYF,TGTGCCACCAGCGTGGGGGGACCATACGAGCAGTACTTC
few,15,TRBJ2-3,TRBV5-1,-,CASSNTGPSTDTQYF,TGCGCCAGCAGCAATACGGGGCCAAGCACAGATACGCAGTATTTT
-,17,TRBJ2-6,TRBV9,-,CASSVLPGMSGANVLTF,TGTGCCAGCAGCGTACTACCCGGGATGTCTGGGGCCAACGTCCTGACTTTC
medium-sized,15,TRBJ2-3,TRBV5-8,-,CASSRSGLRTDTQYF,TGTGCCAGCAGCCGAAGCGGGTTACGCACAGATACGCAGTATTTT
-,15,TRBJ1-6,TRBV4-3,-,CASSQFEDANSPLHF,TGCGCCAGCAGCCAATTCGAGGATGCCAATTCACCCCTCCACTTT
once,13,TRBJ1-2,TRBV15,-,CAIRERGGEGYTF,TGTGCCATTAGAGAAAGAGGAGGGGAAGGCTACACCTTC
few,18,TRBJ2-2,TRBV9,TRBD2,CASSEGVWRGWNTGELFF,TGTGCCAGCAGCGAGGGAGTCTGGCGGGGGTGGAACACCGGGGAGCTGTTTTTT
once,13,TRBJ2-5,TRBV6-5,-,CASSWAAQETQYF,TGTGCCAGCAGTTGGGCAGCCCAAGAGACCCAGTACTTC
-,14,TRBJ2-7,TRBV7-8,-,CASSLAGMAYEQYF,TGTGCCAGCAGCTTAGCAGGGATGGCCTACGAGCAGTACTTC
-,14,TRBJ1-5,TRBV28,-,CASSLWQENQPQHF,TGTGCCAGCAGTTTGTGGCAGGAAAATCAGCCCCAGCATTTT
-,14,TRBJ1-5,TRBV4-1,-,CASSQGLERQPQHF,TGCGCCAGCAGCCAAGGGCTGGAAAGGCAGCCCCAGCATTTT
-,13,TRBJ2-7,TRBV10-1,-,CASSESDSYEQYF,TGCGCCAGCAGTGAGTCGGACTCCTACGAGCAGTACTTC
few,17,TRBJ2-7,TRBV2,TRBD1,CASSEALQGTAFYEQYF,TGTGCCAGCAGTGAAGCGCTTCAGGGGACAGCTTTCTACGAGCAGTACTTC
-,14,TRBJ2-7,TRBV11-2,-,CASSPETPYYEQYF,TGTGCCAGCAGCCCAGAGACACCTTACTACGAGCAGTACTTC
medium-sized,13,TRBJ1-4,TRBV7-9,TRBD1,CASSPGTGGKLFF,TGTGCCAGCAGCCCGGGGACAGGGGGAAAACTGTTTTTT
-,15,TRBJ2-2,TRBV7-3,-,CASSLMGAGTGELFF,TGTGCCAGCAGCTTAATGGGGGCGGGTACCGGGGAGCTGTTTTTT
-,12,TRBJ2-1,TRBV11-3,-,CASSRREGEQFF,TGTGCCAGCAGCCGGCGCGAGGGGGAGCAGTTCTTC
-,17,TRBJ2-7,TRBV5-6,-,CASSLDPGTTLSYEQYF,TGTGCCAGCAGTTTGGATCCCGGGACAACACTCTCCTACGAGCAGTACTTC
few,16,TRBJ2-7,TRBV7-6,TRBD2,CASSLTIAGMGDEQYF,TGTGCCAGCAGCTTAACAATAGCGGGGATGGGGGACGAGCAGTACTTC
few,17,TRBJ2-3,TRBV10-3,-,CAISESRIFQSTDTQYF,TGTGCCATCAGTGAGTCGCGGATCTTCCAAAGCACAGATACGCAGTATTTT
-,17,TRBJ2-3,TRBV5-5,-,CASSQTTDYKATDTQYF,TGTGCCAGCAGCCAGACAACGGACTACAAAGCGACAGATACGCAGTATTTT
-,14,TRBJ2-1,TRBV15,-,CATSKGHPYNEQFF,TGTGCCACCAGCAAGGGACATCCCTACAATGAGCAGTTCTTC
-,12,TRBJ2-7,TRBV6-5,-,CASSYGRAEQYF,TGTGCCAGCAGTTACGGGAGAGCCGAGCAGTACTTC
-,13,TRBJ2-3,TRBV29-1,-,CSVQGLSTDTQYF,TGCAGCGTTCAGGGGTTAAGCACAGATACGCAGTATTTT